These 10 T cell receptor beta chains share one sample of origin, sequenced in a study of cytomegalovirus exposure and HLA in healthy donors. The PCR contained 60 Vbeta and 13 Jbeta primers. Measured with immunoSEQ multiplex PCR; TCRdb has only the in-frame clones, and not every one. The table shows some 190,000 clones, with 75% to 85% occurring only once. Sequencing input: PBMCs. All receptors derive from a woman in her 30s in good health and CMV-seropositive.

V and J are TRBV6-5 and TRBJ2-5; TRBD2 agrees at 9 bases. The CDR3 consists of 15 residues. Germline CDR1 is MNHEY and CDR2 is SVGAGI. V was clipped by 6 bases and J by 5 bases; unmatched bases: 10. CDR3 amino acids: CASSLRGRGGETQYF. In nucleotides, the CDR3 is TGTGCCAGCAGCTTACGGGGGCGGGGGGGGGAGACCCAGTACTTC.

The chain is built from TRBV5-4 and TRBJ2-5, with D maybe TRBD2 (6 bases). Germline CDR1 is SGHNT and CDR2 is YYREEE (reference sequence). The CDR3 consists of 14 residues. Between the trimmed V and J ends, which lost 3 bases and 3 bases, there was a span of 12 bases. CDR3 loop: CASSSPGLKETQYF. The CDR3 nucleotides read TGTGCCAGCAGCTCCCCGGGACTTAAAGAGACCCAGTACTTC.

This rearrangement joins TRBV28 to TRBJ2-3; 13 bases map to TRBD2. The CDR3 totals 17 residues. Germline V gives CDR1 MDHEN, CDR2 SYDVKM. The trim removed 5 bases at V and 2 bases at J, leaving 7 bases unmatched. CDR3 protein: CASSPPGLAGPTDTQYF. In DNA form, the CDR3 reads TGTGCCAGCAGTCCCCCGGGACTAGCGGGACCCACAGATACGCAGTATTTT.

Comment on this clone: One end of the junction is discordant with germline, which a read error may explain. V gene TRBV4-2 combines with J gene TRBJ2-3, with TRBD2 matching over 9 bases. The V gene's germline CDR1 is LGHNA and CDR2 YNFKEQ. The length of the CDR3 is 17 residues. The CDR3 DNA sequence: TGTGCCAGCAGCCAAGATAAGAGTAGCGGGAGCACAAATACGCAGTATTTT. Translated: CASSQDKSSGSTNTQYF.

V usage is TRBV4-2 and J usage is TRBJ2-5; D remains ambiguous. The V end was cut by 0 bases, the J end by 1 base, with 12 bases between. Per germline, CDR1 LGHNA and CDR2 YNFKEQ. This CDR3 has 16 amino acids. Written as DNA, the CDR3 is TGTGCCAGCAGCCAAGATGGGTCAGGTTCCCAAGAGACCCAGTACTTC. Protein product: CASSQDGSGSQETQYF.

The gene calls are TRBV7-9 and TRBJ1-5; tentatively, D is TRBD1 (6 bases). The length of the CDR3 is 15 residues. Trimming shortened V by 3 bases and J by 5 bases, and 14 bases separated the two germline ends. Per the germline V gene, CDR1 is SEHNR and CDR2 is FQNEAQ (reference sequence). CDR3 in amino acids: CASSFQGNEDQPQHF. The DNA for the CDR3 is TGTGCCAGCAGCTTTCAGGGGAACGAGGATCAGCCCCAGCATTTT. Full variable domain (missing parts from reference TRBV7-9 and TRBJ1-5): DTGVSQNPRHKITKRGQNVTFRCDPISEHNRLYWYRQTLGQGPEFLTYFQNEAQLEKSRLLSDRFSAERPKGSFSTLEIQRTEQGDSAMYLCASSFQGNEDQPQHFGDGTRLSIL.

The chain recombines TRBV18 with TRBJ2-2; D is perhaps TRBD1 (6 bases). The germline CDR1 and CDR2 sequences are KGHSH and LQKENI. There are 16 residues in the CDR3. The V gene lost 3 bases and the J gene lost 3 bases, with 14 bases spanning the gap. CDR3 sequence reads: CASSPQGGSDTGELFF. CDR3 in DNA: TGTGCCAGCTCACCCCAAGGGGGATCAGACACCGGGGAGCTGTTTTTT.

V gene TRBV5-1 combines with J gene TRBJ2-5; the D gene is possibly TRBD2 (6 bases). CDR1 is SGHRS and CDR2 is YFSETQ in the germline V gene. Deletions cut 2 bases from V and 5 bases from J, with 19 bases between. The CDR3 extends over 16 amino acids. This CDR3 is CASSLVDGGMAETQYF. The CDR3 nucleotides are TGCGCCAGCAGCTTAGTAGACGGAGGGATGGCGGAGACCCAGTACTTC. Full variable domain (missing parts from reference TRBV5-1 and TRBJ2-5): KAGVTQTPRYLIKTRGQQVTLSCSPISGHRSVSWYQQTPGQGLQFLFEYFSETQRNKGNFPGRFSGRQFSNSRSEMNVSTLELGDSALYLCASSLVDGGMAETQYFGPGTRLLVL.

The V gene is TRBV7-6, the J gene TRBJ2-7; 7 positions agree with TRBD2. Germline CDR1 is SGHVS and CDR2 is FNYEAQ. The CDR3 consists of 14 residues. The ends lost 6 bases at V and 5 bases at J; junction bases unmatched: 10. CDR3 DNA sequence: TGTGCCAGCAGTCAAAGTAGACTAGCCCACGAGCAGTACTTC. Its translation: CASSQSRLAHEQYF. Full variable domain (outside the CDR3, taken from reference TRBV7-6 and TRBJ2-7): GAGVSQSPRYKVTKRGQDVALRCDPISGHVSLYWYRQALGQGPEFLTYFNYEAQQDKSGLPNDRFSAERPEGSISTLTIQRTEQRDSAMYRCASSQSRLAHEQYFGPGTRLTVT.

The V call is TRBV7-9, the J call TRBJ1-5; 7 bases match TRBD1. This CDR3 is built from 16 residues. Germline-derived CDR1 and CDR2 are SEHNR and FQNEAQ (reference sequence). V was pared by 2 bases and J by 3 bases, with 7 bases of the junction left unmatched. This chain's CDR3 is CASSLSRQGTNQPQHF. The DNA of the CDR3 is TGTGCCAGCAGCTTATCGCGACAGGGTACCAATCAGCCCCAGCATTTT.